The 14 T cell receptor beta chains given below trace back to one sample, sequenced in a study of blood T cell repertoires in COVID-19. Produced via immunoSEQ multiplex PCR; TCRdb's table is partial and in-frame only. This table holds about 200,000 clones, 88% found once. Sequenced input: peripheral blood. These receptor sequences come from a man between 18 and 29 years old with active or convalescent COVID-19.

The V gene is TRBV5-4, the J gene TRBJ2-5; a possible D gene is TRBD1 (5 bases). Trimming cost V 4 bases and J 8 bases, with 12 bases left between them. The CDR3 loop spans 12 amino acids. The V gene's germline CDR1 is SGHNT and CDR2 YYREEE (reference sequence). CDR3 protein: CASSREQETQYF. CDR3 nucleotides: TGTGCCAGCAGCCGCGAACAGGAAACCCAGTACTTC.

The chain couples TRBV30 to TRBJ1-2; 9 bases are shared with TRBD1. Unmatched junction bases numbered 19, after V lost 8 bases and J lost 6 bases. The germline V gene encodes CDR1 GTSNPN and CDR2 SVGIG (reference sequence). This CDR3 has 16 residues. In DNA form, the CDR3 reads TGTGCCGTGGCGCCAAGACCGGGACAGGGTCAGGATGGCTACACCTTC. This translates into CAVAPRPGQGQDGYTF.

CDR3 DNA sequence: TGTGCCAGTAGTAACGGACTAACCCCCTACGAGCAGTACTTC. It encodes CASSNGLTPYEQYF. The genes are TRBV19 and TRBJ2-7, with D perhaps matching TRBD2 (6 bases). CDR1 is LNHDA, CDR2 SQIVND, per germline (reference sequence). CDR3 size: 14 residues. V was pared by 4 bases and J by 2 bases, with 12 bases between.

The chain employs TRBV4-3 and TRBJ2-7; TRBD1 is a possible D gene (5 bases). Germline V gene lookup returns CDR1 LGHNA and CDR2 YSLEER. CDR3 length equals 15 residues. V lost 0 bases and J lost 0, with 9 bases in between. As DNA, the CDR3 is TGCGCCAGCAGCCAAGATAATACAGGCTCCTACGAGCAGTACTTC. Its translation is CASSQDNTGSYEQYF.

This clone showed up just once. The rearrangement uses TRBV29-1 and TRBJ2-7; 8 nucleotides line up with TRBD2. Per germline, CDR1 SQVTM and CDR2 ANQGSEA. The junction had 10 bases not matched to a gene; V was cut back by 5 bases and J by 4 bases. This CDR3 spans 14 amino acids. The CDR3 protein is CSVSVGSGTYEQYF. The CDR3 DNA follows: TGCAGCGTTTCTGTTGGTAGCGGGACGTACGAGCAGTACTTC.

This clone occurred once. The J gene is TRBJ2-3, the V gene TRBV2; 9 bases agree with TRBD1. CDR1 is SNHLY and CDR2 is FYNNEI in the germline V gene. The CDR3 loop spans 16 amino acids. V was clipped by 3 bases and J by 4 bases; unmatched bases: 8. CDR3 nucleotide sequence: TGTGCCAGCAGTGACGGGGACAGGGTTAAAGCAGATACGCAGTATTTT. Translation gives CASSDGDRVKADTQYF. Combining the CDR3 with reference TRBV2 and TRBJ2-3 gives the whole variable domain EPEVTQTPSHQVTQMGQEVILRCVPISNHLYFYWYRQILGQKVEFLVSFYNNEISEKSEIFDDQFSVERPDGSNFTLKIRSTKLEDSAMYFCASSDGDRVKADTQYFGPGTRLTVL.

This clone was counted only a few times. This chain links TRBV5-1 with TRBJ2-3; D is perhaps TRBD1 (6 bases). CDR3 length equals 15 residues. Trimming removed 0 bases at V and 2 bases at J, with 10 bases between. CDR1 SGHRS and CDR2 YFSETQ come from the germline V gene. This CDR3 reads CASSLDAGVTDTQYF. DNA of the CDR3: TGCGCCAGCAGCTTGGATGCAGGGGTCACAGATACGCAGTATTTT.

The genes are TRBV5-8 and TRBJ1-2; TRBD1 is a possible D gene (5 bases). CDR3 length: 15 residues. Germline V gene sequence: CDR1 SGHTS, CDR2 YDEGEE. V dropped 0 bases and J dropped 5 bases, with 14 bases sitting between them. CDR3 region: CASSLEPTPGYGYTF. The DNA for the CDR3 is TGTGCCAGCAGCTTGGAGCCGACGCCAGGGTATGGCTACACCTTC.

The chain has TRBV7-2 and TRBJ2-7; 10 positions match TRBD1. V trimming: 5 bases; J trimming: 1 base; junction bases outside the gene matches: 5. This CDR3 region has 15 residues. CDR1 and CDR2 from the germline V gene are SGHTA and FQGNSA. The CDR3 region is CASSPRGQGSYEQYF. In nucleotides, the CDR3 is TGTGCCAGCAGCCCGAGGGGACAGGGGTCCTACGAGCAGTACTTC.

CDR3 bases: TGTGCCAGCAGTTACGGGGTCGGGAGAGGGGAGCTGTTTTTT. It is translated as CASSYGVGRGELFF. J is TRBJ2-2 and V is TRBV6-2 or TRBV6-3; D may be TRBD2 (6 bases). V was cut by 2 bases and J by 8 bases, with 12 bases left in between. Germline V lookup: CDR1 MNHEY, CDR2 SVGEGT. The CDR3 is made up of 14 amino acids.

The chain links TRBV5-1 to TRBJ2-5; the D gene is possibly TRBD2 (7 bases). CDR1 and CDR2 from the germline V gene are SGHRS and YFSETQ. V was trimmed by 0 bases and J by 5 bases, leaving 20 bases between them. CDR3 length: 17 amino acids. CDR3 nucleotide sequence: TGCGCCAGCAGCTTGGAGCCGCTTGCGGGGGCGTTGGAGACCCAGTACTTC. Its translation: CASSLEPLAGALETQYF.

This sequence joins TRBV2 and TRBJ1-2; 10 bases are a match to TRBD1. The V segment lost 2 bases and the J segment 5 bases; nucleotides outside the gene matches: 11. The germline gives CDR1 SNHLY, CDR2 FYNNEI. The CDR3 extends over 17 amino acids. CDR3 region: CASSETPPGTGEYGYTF. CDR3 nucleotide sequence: TGTGCCAGCAGTGAAACCCCCCCCGGGACAGGGGAGTATGGCTACACCTTC. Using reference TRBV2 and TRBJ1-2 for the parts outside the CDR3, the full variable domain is EPEVTQTPSHQVTQMGQEVILRCVPISNHLYFYWYRQILGQKVEFLVSFYNNEISEKSEIFDDQFSVERPDGSNFTLKIRSTKLEDSAMYFCASSETPPGTGEYGYTFGSGTRLTVV.

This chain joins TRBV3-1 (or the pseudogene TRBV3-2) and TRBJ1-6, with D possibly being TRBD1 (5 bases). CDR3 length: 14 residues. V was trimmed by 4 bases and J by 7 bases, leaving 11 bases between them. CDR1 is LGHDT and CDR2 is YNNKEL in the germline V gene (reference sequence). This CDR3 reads CASSPGGRNSPLHF. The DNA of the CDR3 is TGTGCCAGCAGCCCGGGGGGGAGGAATTCACCCCTCCACTTT.

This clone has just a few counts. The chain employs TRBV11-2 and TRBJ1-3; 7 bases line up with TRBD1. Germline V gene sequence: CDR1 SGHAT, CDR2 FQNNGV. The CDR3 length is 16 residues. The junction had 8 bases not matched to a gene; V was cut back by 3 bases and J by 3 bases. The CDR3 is CASSFTTGQLGNTIYF. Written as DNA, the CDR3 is TGTGCCAGCAGCTTTACGACGGGACAGCTTGGAAACACCATATATTTT.